Listed below are T cell receptor beta chains from one sample, sequenced in a study of T cells in Graves' hyperthyroidism and ophthalmopathy. Via MiXCR, TCRdb re-called the multiplex PCR reads, giving one row per CDR3 protein. The repertoire includes over 200,000 distinct CDR3 sequences, more than 14% of them detected once, and more than 10% sits in the top ten. The sequenced material came from blood. These receptors were collected from a woman aged 40-49 years with Graves' hyperthyroidism that later progressed to Graves' ophthalmopathy. Each CDR3 is given with its conserved first and last residue. The D gene is left open where the match is weak. Rows may omit the clone size; those that give it use once, few, many or a size class.

CDR3 length	V gene	clone size	J gene	D gene	CDR3 protein	CDR3 DNA
13	TRBV27	many	TRBJ1-1	TRBD1	CASSLSGQGPAFF	TGTGCCAGCAGTTTATCGGGACAGGGTCCCGCTTTCTTT
14	TRBV7-6	many	TRBJ1-6	TRBD1	CASSVQGANSPLHF	TGTGCCAGCAGCGTACAGGGGGCTAATTCACCCCTCCACTTT
11	TRBV28	many	TRBJ1-1	NA	CASILASKAFF	TGTGCCAGCATCCTGGCCAGTAAGGCTTTCTTT
15	TRBV18	many	TRBJ2-7	NA	CASSPSVTPSYEQYF	TGTGCCAGCTCACCCTCTGTGACACCCTCCTACGAGCAGTACTTC
13	TRBV4-1	many	TRBJ1-1	NA	CASRGHLNTEAFF	TGCGCCAGCAGGGGACACTTGAACACTGAAGCTTTCTTT
13	TRBV9	many	TRBJ2-7	NA	CASSGPGNYEQYF	TGTGCCAGCAGCGGCCCCGGGAACTACGAGCAGTACTTC
13	TRBV2	many	TRBJ2-4	NA	CASSIVAKNIQYF	TGTGCCAGCAGTATAGTAGCCAAAAACATTCAGTACTTC
16	TRBV7-8	many	TRBJ2-3	NA	CASSSRPPQVSDTQYF	TGTGCCAGCAGCTCAAGACCACCTCAAGTGTCAGATACGCAGTATTTT
16	TRBV11-2	many	TRBJ2-7	NA	CASSLWGPGGAYEQYF	TGTGCCAGCAGCTTATGGGGGCCAGGGGGGGCCTACGAGCAGTACTTC
15	TRBV20-1	NA	TRBJ2-3	TRBD2	CSASKLAGGTDTQYF	TGCAGTGCTAGCAAACTAGCGGGAGGCACAGATACGCAGTATTTT
14	TRBV2	many	TRBJ2-7	TRBD2	CASSDARENGEQYF	TGTGCCAGCAGTGACGCGCGGGAGAACGGCGAGCAGTACTTC
14	TRBV20-1	many	TRBJ2-4	TRBD1	CSAPGQIAKNIQYF	TGCAGTGCACCGGGACAGATAGCCAAAAACATTCAGTACTTC
12	TRBV5-4	many	TRBJ2-7	NA	CASSKRPYEQYF	TGTGCCAGCAGTAAGCGTCCCTACGAGCAGTACTTC
15	TRBV20-1	many	TRBJ2-5	TRBD1	CSVGPRDRGLETQYF	TGCAGTGTCGGACCGCGGGACAGGGGGCTAGAGACCCAGTACTTC
15	TRBV28	few	TRBJ2-6	NA	CASRPRGAGANVLTF	TGTGCCAGCAGACCCAGGGGGGCTGGGGCCAACGTCCTGACTTTC
16	TRBV6-5	many	TRBJ2-7	TRBD2	CASSYSTSGVSYEQYF	TGTGCCAGCAGTTACTCGACTAGCGGGGTCTCCTACGAGCAGTACTTC
16	TRBV10-3	once	TRBJ2-5	TRBD2	CAISGASGSKGETQYF	TGTGCCATCAGTGGGGCTAGCGGGAGTAAAGGCGAGACCCAGTACTTC
14	TRBV11-2	many	TRBJ2-3	NA	CASSLDRRTDTQYF	TGTGCCAGCAGCTTAGACCGCCGCACAGATACGCAGTATTTT
13	TRBV6-1	many	TRBJ2-2	NA	CASSATGTGELFF	TGTGCCAGCAGTGCCACAGGAACCGGGGAGCTGTTTTTT
15	TRBV5-1	NA	TRBJ2-5	NA	CASSLADIGQETQYF	TGCGCCAGCAGCTTGGCCGACATTGGGCAAGAGACCCAGTACTTC
16	TRBV25-1	few	TRBJ2-2	TRBD1	CASSRDSGANTGELFF	TGTGCCAGCTCACGGGACAGCGGAGCGAACACCGGGGAGCTGTTTTTT
15	TRBV28	few	TRBJ2-4	NA	CASSFFSKGKNIQYF	TGTGCCAGCAGTTTCTTTTCTAAAGGCAAAAACATTCAGTACTTC
12	TRBV20-1	few	TRBJ2-3	NA	CSASQSTDTQYF	TGCAGTGCTAGTCAGAGTACTGATACGCAGTATTTT
14	TRBV20-1	many	TRBJ2-1	TRBD2	CSARGLAGIGEQFF	TGCAGTGCTAGGGGTCTAGCGGGAATAGGTGAGCAGTTCTTC
15	TRBV12-3/TRBV12-4	many	TRBJ2-7	NA	CASSSNPGTPYEQYF	TGTGCCAGCAGTTCTAATCCGGGAACGCCCTACGAGCAGTACTTC